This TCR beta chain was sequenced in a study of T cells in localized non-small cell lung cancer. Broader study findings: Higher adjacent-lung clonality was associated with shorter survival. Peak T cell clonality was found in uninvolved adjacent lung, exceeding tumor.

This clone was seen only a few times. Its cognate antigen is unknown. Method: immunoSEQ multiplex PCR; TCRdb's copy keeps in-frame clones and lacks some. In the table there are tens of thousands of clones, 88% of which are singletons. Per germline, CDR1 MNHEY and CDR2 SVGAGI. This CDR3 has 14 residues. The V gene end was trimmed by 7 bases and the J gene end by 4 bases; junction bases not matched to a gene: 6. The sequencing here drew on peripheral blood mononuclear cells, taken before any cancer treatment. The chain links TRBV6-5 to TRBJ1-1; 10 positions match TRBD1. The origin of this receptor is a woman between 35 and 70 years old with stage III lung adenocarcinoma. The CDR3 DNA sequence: TGTGCCAGCACCGCGACAGGGGGCGGCACTGAAGCTTTCTTT. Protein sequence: CASTATGGGTEAFF.